This TCR beta chain is from a study of human T cells and chemical hapten exposure. Worth noting for this clonotype: Its antigen is unknown.

Study findings and constraints: TCRs at high frequency, those above 1 in 1000, did not change with DPC sensitization.

Time point denoted: patch test 1, 2 weeks after DPC sensitization. This sample's treatment: therapeutic diphenylcyclopropenone sensitization with weekly scalp DPC. Authors' data handling: Sample TCR counts, which ranged from about 23,224 to 750,000, had a median of 95,638. TCRdb itself ran the RACE reads through MiXCR, one entry per CDR3 protein. These V and J calls rely on TCRdb rather than the paper's analysis. Of just under 350,000 distinct CDR3 sequences listed, 6% to 8.5% were seen once; the top ten hold less than 10%. This receptor was taken from a young woman with alopecia areata. Some clones in this sample may be carry-over from other donors' samples. Sequenced here: whole blood, sampled in connection with sensitization to the hapten diphenylcyclopropenone (DPC).

The DNA for the CDR3 is TGCAGTGCTAATGCAGCGGGCTACACAGATACGCAGTATTTT. Residues: CSANAAGYTDTQYF. The chain joins TRBV20-1 to TRBJ2-3; maybe TRBD2 (6 bases). This CDR3 is 14 amino acids long. The V and J ends lost 4 bases and 2 bases respectively, with 13 bases between them. Germline values: CDR1 DFQATT, CDR2 SNEGSKA (reference sequence).